This TCR beta chain was observed in a study of T-cell reconstitution after alpha-beta-depleted transplantation in children. During its preparation, the TCRbeta library received unique molecular identifiers. TCRdb used MiXCR to reprocess the PCR reads, holding one entry per CDR3 protein. The sample shows 200,000 to 300,000 distinct CDR3 sequences, roughly 24% of them seen only once. This CDR3 is 14 amino acids long. Per germline, CDR1 DFQATT and CDR2 SNEGSKA (reference sequence). With 5 bases clipped from V and 4 bases from J, the junction kept 8 bases outside the gene matches. The specimen was PBMCs, collected before TCRalphabeta/CD19-depleted stem cell transplant. This clonotype was obtained from a girl aged 2-9 years with Fanconi anemia, due to receive a stem cell transplant. V and J are TRBV20-1 and TRBJ1-5; 7 bases fit TRBD1. The CDR3 sequence: CSAYSGQPNQPQHF. The CDR3 bases are TGCAGTGCTTACTCGGGACAGCCTAATCAGCCCCAGCATTTT.